The TCR beta chain under discussion was sequenced for a study of blood T cell repertoires in COVID-19. Across the study: Collection of acute and convalescent COVID-19 samples took place in the United States, Italy and Spain.

Per the original data handling: Amplifying reference gene primers gave estimates of nucleated cell counts. Generated by immunoSEQ multiplex PCR, the TCRdb table keeps only in-frame clones and is missing some. V and J calls and clone size are those listed in that table; D and trimming were worked out from the DNA. Among approximately 270,000 clones listed, roughly 89% were seen once. Clinical histories supplied by participants themselves formed the basis of cohort assignment. Donors in Cohort 3 counted as recovered after two negative PCRs, clearance, or symptom resolution. The clonotype originates from a woman aged 55-69 years who had recovered from COVID-19. The specimen sequenced was PBMCs or T cells enriched from blood (not recorded which).

The CDR3 here is CASSLRPGTGVNQPQHF. The CDR3 DNA reads as TGTGCCAGCAGCCTCCGTCCCGGGACAGGGGTCAATCAGCCCCAGCATTTT. This chain joins TRBV5-5 and TRBJ1-5; 10 bases map to TRBD1. Germline CDR1 SGHKS, CDR2 YYEKEE (reference sequence). V was clipped by 4 bases and J by 3 bases; unmatched bases: 10. The length of the CDR3 is 17 residues.